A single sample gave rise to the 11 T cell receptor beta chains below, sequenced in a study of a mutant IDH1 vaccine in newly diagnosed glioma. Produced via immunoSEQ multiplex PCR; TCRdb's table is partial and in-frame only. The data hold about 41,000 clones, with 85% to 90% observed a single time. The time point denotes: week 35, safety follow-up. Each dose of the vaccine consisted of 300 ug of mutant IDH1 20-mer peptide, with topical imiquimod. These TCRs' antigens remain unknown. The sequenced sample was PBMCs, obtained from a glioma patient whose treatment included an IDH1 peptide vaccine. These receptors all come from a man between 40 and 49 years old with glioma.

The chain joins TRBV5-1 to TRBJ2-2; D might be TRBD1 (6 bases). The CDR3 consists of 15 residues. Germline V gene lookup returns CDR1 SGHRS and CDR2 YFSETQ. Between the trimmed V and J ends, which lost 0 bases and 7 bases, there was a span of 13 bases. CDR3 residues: CASSLVTGFNGELFF. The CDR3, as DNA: TGCGCCAGCAGCTTGGTAACAGGGTTCAACGGGGAGCTGTTTTTT.

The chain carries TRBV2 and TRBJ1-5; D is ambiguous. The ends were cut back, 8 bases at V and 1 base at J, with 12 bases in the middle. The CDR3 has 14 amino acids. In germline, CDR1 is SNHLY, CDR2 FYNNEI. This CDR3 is CASRLRESNQPQHF. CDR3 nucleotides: TGTGCCAGCCGCCTGCGGGAAAGCAATCAGCCCCAGCATTTT.

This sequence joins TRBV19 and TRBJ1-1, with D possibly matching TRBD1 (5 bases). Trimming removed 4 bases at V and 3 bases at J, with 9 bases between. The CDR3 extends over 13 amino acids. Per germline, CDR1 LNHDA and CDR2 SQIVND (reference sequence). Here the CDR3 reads CASSKQVDTEAFF. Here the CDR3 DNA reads TGTGCCAGTAGTAAACAGGTGGACACTGAAGCTTTCTTT.

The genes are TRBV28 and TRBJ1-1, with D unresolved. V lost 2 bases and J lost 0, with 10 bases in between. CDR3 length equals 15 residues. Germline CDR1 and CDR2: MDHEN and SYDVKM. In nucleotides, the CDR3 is TGTGCCAGCAGTTTACCTGGAGTTATGAACACTGAAGCTTTCTTT. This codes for CASSLPGVMNTEAFF.

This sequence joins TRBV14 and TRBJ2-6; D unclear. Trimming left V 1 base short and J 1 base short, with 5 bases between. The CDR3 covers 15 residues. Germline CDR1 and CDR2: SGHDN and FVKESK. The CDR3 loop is CASSQGSSGANVLTF. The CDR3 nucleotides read TGTGCCAGCAGCCAAGGGAGTTCTGGGGCCAACGTCCTGACTTTC.

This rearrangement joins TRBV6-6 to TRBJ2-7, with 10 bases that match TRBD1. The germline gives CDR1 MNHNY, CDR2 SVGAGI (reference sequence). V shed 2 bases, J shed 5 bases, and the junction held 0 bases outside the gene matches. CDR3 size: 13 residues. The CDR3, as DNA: TGTGCCAGCAGTTACGACAGGGGGCACGAGCAGTACGTC. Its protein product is CASSYDRGHEQYV.

The CDR3 region has the DNA TGTGCCAGCAGTCCAAGTCCGGGACAGGGTCCCTACAATGAGCAGTTCTTC. Residues: CASSPSPGQGPYNEQFF. The chain carries TRBV28 and TRBJ2-1, with 9 bases identical to TRBD1. The germline V gene encodes CDR1 MDHEN and CDR2 SYDVKM. The CDR3 covers 17 residues. J was trimmed by 2 bases and V by 5 bases; bases with no gene match: 10.

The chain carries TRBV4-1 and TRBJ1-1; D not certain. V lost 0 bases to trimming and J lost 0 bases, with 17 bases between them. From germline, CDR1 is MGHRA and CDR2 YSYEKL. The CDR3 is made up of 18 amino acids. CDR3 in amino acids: CASSQDRNRAIMNTEAFF. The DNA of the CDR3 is TGCGCCAGCAGCCAAGATCGTAACAGAGCCATCATGAACACTGAAGCTTTCTTT.

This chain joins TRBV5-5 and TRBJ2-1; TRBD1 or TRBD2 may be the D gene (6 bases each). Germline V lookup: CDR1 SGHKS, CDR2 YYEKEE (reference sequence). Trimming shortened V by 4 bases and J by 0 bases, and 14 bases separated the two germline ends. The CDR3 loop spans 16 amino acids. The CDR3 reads CASSPRSGASYNEQFF. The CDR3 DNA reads TGTGCCAGCAGCCCGCGGTCGGGGGCCTCCTACAATGAGCAGTTCTTC.

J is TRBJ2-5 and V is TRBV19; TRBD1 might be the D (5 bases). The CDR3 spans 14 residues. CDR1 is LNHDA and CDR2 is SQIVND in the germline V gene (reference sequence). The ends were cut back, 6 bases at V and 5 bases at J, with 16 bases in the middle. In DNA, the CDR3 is TGTGCCAGTAGCAATCCCAGGGCGACGGAGACCCAGTACTTC. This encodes CASSNPRATETQYF.

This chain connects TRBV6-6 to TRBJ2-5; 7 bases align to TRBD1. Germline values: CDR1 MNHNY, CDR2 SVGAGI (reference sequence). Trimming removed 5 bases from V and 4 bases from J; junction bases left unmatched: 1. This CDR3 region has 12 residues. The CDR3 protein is CASSRGLETQYF. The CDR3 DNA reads TGTGCCAGCAGTAGGGGGCTAGAGACCCAGTACTTC.